This TCR beta chain was obtained from a study of T cells in Graves' hyperthyroidism and ophthalmopathy. Study-level findings and limits: A median around 6.4 months before onset, the model predicted ophthalmopathy. Most thyroid clonotypes that were expanded above 0.001 also turned up in blood.

The CDR3 contains 15 residues. J gave up 5 bases and V 6 bases, and 12 bases lay outside the gene matches. Germline CDR1 and CDR2: MDHEN and SYDVKM. Lactation, pregnancy, other autoimmune disease or uncontrolled infection led to exclusion of patients. Each diagnosis was grounded in clinical symptoms, serum thyroxine and TRAb, thyroid ultrasound, and orbital computed tomography. A word on this clonotype: Its matching antigen is unknown.

Amplification of TCR beta CDR3 regions used RNA as the template. A set of HTBI primers served as the primers for a first-round RT-PCR of the TCR CDR3. TCRdb re-called the multiplex PCR reads through MiXCR, storing one row per CDR3 protein. This table has 500,000 to 550,000 distinct CDR3 sequences, under 25% appearing once. The sequence was collected from a man aged 18 to 29 with Graves' hyperthyroidism. Specimen: blood. This rearrangement joins TRBV28 to TRBJ2-7, with 8 bases matching TRBD2. CDR3 sequence (DNA): TGTGCCAGCAGCCTCATAGGACTAGCTACACACGAGCAGTACTTC. This sequence encodes CASSLIGLATHEQYF.